The 17 T cell receptor beta chains below were found in one sample sequenced in a study of regulatory T cells in long-lasting Graves disease. HTBI primers from iRepertoire and Arm-PCR of CDR3 regions yielded the TCR beta libraries. TCRdb processed the multiplex PCR reads anew with MiXCR; each CDR3 protein has one entry. The repertoire holds about 620,000 distinct CDR3 sequences, with 15% to 20% as singletons. As for time point: newly diagnosed GD, antithyroid drugs for less than 3 months. RNA extracted from PBMCs served as the sequencing template. The sample was also linked to a second study, of T cells in Graves' hyperthyroidism and ophthalmopathy.

The sequencing used peripheral blood mononuclear cells (PBMCs), collected at new diagnosis, from a patient treated with antithyroid drugs. These receptors all come from a woman younger than 45 with Graves disease.

Many counts were recorded for this clonotype. This sequence joins TRBV30 and TRBJ1-4; 8 bases align to TRBD1. The CDR3 length is 15 residues. Per germline, CDR1 GTSNPN and CDR2 SVGIG (reference sequence). Germline trimming cut 1 base from V and 6 bases from J; bases unmatched to any gene: 7. CDR3 residues: CAWSGSDRGHEKLFF. CDR3 in DNA: TGTGCCTGGAGTGGCTCAGACAGGGGTCATGAAAAACTGTTTTTT.

This clonotype was observed a few times. The chain recombines TRBV6-2 or TRBV6-3 with TRBJ2-1; D gene uncertain. Germline V gene data show CDR1 as MNHEY and CDR2 as SVGEGT. This CDR3 spans 13 amino acids. The V end was cut by 10 bases, the J end by 5 bases, with 15 bases between. CDR3 DNA sequence: TGTGCCATCCAAGAATTTCTAAACAATGAGCAGTTCTTC. Its protein is CAIQEFLNNEQFF.

The rearrangement joins TRBV20-1 to TRBJ1-6; possible D gene TRBD1, 5 bases. CDR3 length equals 16 residues. The germline V gene encodes CDR1 DFQATT and CDR2 SNEGSKA (reference sequence). V shed 5 bases and J shed 0 bases, with 14 bases lying between them. The CDR3 DNA sequence: TGCAGTGCTGGGACTGATCCGAGCTCCTATAATTCACCCCTCCACTTT. Residues: CSAGTDPSSYNSPLHF.

This clonotype was picked up many times. The chain carries TRBV7-8 and TRBJ2-7; possible D gene TRBD2, 6 bases. Trimming removed 4 bases at V and 5 bases at J, with 12 bases between. This CDR3 is 13 amino acids long. Germline CDR1 reads SGHVS; CDR2 reads FQNEAQ. CDR3 amino acids: CASSYGGADEQYF. In DNA, the CDR3 is TGTGCCAGCAGCTACGGCGGGGCGGACGAGCAGTACTTC.

This clonotype has a count of ten or more. Its ends do not fully match the called genes, so a read error is possible. The CDR3 sequence: CASSLASQGASYEQYF. DNA for the CDR3: TGTGCCAGCAGCCTAGCCTCTCAGGGGGCCTCCTACGAGCAGTACTTC. The chain carries TRBV7-2 and TRBJ2-7; TRBD1 matches 8 bases. The CDR3 spans 16 residues. Germline lookup yields CDR1 SGHTA and CDR2 FQGNSA. The full variable domain, in which reference TRBV7-2 and TRBJ2-7 provide the parts outside the CDR3, is GAGVSQSPSNKVTEKGKDVELRCDPISGHTALYWYRQSLGQGLEFLIYFQGNSAPDKSGLPSDRFSAERTGGSVSTLTIQRTQQEDSAVYLCASSLASQGASYEQYFGPGTRLTVT.

Notes on this clonotype: A clone one base away is much larger, so this may be a read error. The chain joins TRBV11-2 to TRBJ2-7; D ambiguous. From germline, CDR1 is SGHAT and CDR2 FQNNGV. The CDR3 contains 15 residues. V was clipped by 1 base and J by 2 bases, with 12 bases between them. The CDR3: CASSLGPSPPYEQYF. The CDR3 nucleotides read TGTGCCAGCAGCTTAGGACCCAGCCCTCCCTACGAGCAGTACTTC.

A few counts support this clonotype. The chain combines TRBV24-1 with TRBJ2-5, with 8 nucleotides matching TRBD1. CDR1 and CDR2 (germline): KGHDR, SFDVKD. J lost 1 base, V lost 5 bases, and 5 bases had no gene match. CDR3 length: 15 residues. The CDR3 spells CATSVGTGRQETQYF. The CDR3 bases are TGTGCCACCAGTGTCGGGACAGGCCGCCAAGAGACCCAGTACTTC.

This clonotype was counted many times. V usage is TRBV28 and J usage is TRBJ2-6; D perhaps matches TRBD1 (5 bases). The CDR3 totals 14 residues. The germline CDR1 and CDR2 sequences are MDHEN and SYDVKM. Trimming stripped 7 bases from V and 3 bases from J, with 10 bases between. The CDR3 DNA reads TGTGCCAGCAATTGGGGCAGTGGGGCCAACGTCCTGACTTTC. The encoded protein is CASNWGSGANVLTF.

Concerning this clonotype itself: This may be a read error, as it is one base from a much larger clone. The V gene is TRBV28, the J gene TRBJ1-1; D perhaps matches TRBD1 (5 bases). Per the germline V gene, CDR1 is MDHEN and CDR2 is SYDVKM. V gave up 5 bases and J gave up 3 bases, with 13 bases separating them. The CDR3 is 14 amino acids. CDR3 sequence: CASSPGGRDTEAFF. CDR3 bases: TGTGCCAGCAGTCCGGGGGGGAGGGACACTGAAGCTTTCTTT.

The chain links TRBV19 to TRBJ2-1, with TRBD1 as a possible D gene (5 bases). Germline-derived CDR1 and CDR2 are LNHDA and SQIVND (reference sequence). The V and J ends lost 7 bases and 0 bases respectively, with 16 bases between them. The CDR3 totals 16 residues. The CDR3 sequence is CASTSTRVSSYNEQFF. The CDR3 DNA sequence: TGTGCCAGTACCTCTACCAGGGTGAGCTCCTACAATGAGCAGTTCTTC.

The chain recombines TRBV7-9 with TRBJ2-5; D remains unclear. In germline, CDR1 is SEHNR, CDR2 FQNEAQ (reference sequence). CDR3 length equals 14 residues. Trimming cost V 2 bases and J 2 bases, with 9 bases left between them. The CDR3 reads CASSLLDVQETQYF. The CDR3 coding sequence is TGTGCCAGCAGCTTATTAGATGTTCAAGAGACCCAGTACTTC.

This clonotype was recorded at least ten times. The chain links TRBV28 to TRBJ1-2; tentatively, D is TRBD1 (5 bases). Germline values: CDR1 MDHEN, CDR2 SYDVKM. V lost 0 bases, J lost 1 base, and 18 bases lay in between. This CDR3 is built from 18 residues. The CDR3, as DNA: TGTGCCAGCAGTTTATGGCAGGGCAAGAGGATGGATAACTATGGCTACACCTTC. This sequence encodes CASSLWQGKRMDNYGYTF.

This clonotype was detected only a few times. The chain recombines TRBV27 with TRBJ1-6; D is ambiguous. The CDR3 extends over 15 amino acids. The V end lost 0 bases, the J end lost 8 bases, and 11 bases lay between the germline ends. Germline CDR1 is MNHEY and CDR2 is SMNVEV (reference sequence). This CDR3 reads CASSLSGSDYSPLHF. The CDR3, as DNA: TGTGCCAGCAGTTTATCGGGAAGCGACTATTCACCCCTCCACTTT.

This clonotype was counted many times. This rearrangement joins TRBV7-3 to TRBJ2-1; D possibly corresponds to TRBD2 (5 bases). Trimming took off 1 base at V and 9 bases at J, with 13 bases between the two ends. The CDR3 covers 14 residues. Germline lookup yields CDR1 SGHTA and CDR2 FQGTGA. CDR3 sequence (DNA): TGTGCCAGCAGCTTAAATTCGGGAAGCGTTGAGCAGTTCTTC. Its protein product is CASSLNSGSVEQFF. Looking up the rest from reference TRBV7-3 and TRBJ2-1 gives the full variable domain: GAGVSQTPSNKVTEKGKYVELRCDPISGHTALYWYRQSLGQGPEFLIYFQGTGAADDSGLPNDRFFAVRPEGSVSTLKIQRTERGDSAVYLCASSLNSGSVEQFFGPGTRLTVL.

The chain joins TRBV20-1 to TRBJ2-7; TRBD2 matches 7 bases. There are 15 residues in the CDR3. The V gene's germline CDR1 is DFQATT and CDR2 SNEGSKA (reference sequence). Trimming cost V 4 bases and J 0 bases; bases outside gene matches: 9. DNA of the CDR3: TGCAGTGCTACACCTCTAGCGGCTAGCTCCTACGAGCAGTACTTC. Amino acids: CSATPLAASSYEQYF.

The genes are TRBV10-1 and TRBJ1-1; TRBD1 matches 7 bases. Germline-derived CDR1 and CDR2 are WNHNN and SYGVQD (reference sequence). This CDR3 is built from 18 residues. V was pared by 2 bases and J by 4 bases, with 16 bases of the junction left unmatched. CDR3 in DNA: TGCGCCAGCAGTGAGGGAACCGGGACAGCATCCTGGGCCACTGAAGCTTTCTTT. Protein: CASSEGTGTASWATEAFF.

This clonotype was picked up many times. This chain joins TRBV28 and TRBJ2-1, with 13 bases lining up with TRBD2. The CDR3 is 15 amino acids. J was trimmed by 8 bases and V by 5 bases; bases with no gene match: 6. Germline CDR1 and CDR2: MDHEN and SYDVKM. In DNA form, the CDR3 reads TGTGCCAGCAGTGCCGGACTAGCGGGAGAGTATGAGCAGTTCTTC. Translating it yields CASSAGLAGEYEQFF.